This T cell receptor beta chain was recorded in a study of blood T cell repertoires in COVID-19. Overall study: Some COVID-19 samples were acute and others convalescent; all came from the United States, Italy and Spain. T cells, B-cell-depleted T cells, or PBMCs provided the cDNA or gDNA that served as material.

Per the original methods: Cell counts per sample came from amplifying reference gene primers. The protocol was immunoSEQ multiplex PCR, while the TCRdb copy is restricted to in-frame clones and leaves out a portion. V, J and clone size were drawn from that table, and D and trimming were deduced from the DNA. The sample lists roughly 190,000 clones; roughly 83% were seen once. Enrolled through a virtual design, the participants were between roughly 18 and 100 years of age and came from fewer than 30 US areas. In germline, CDR1 is SGHTA, CDR2 FQGNSA. Between the trimmed V and J ends, which lost 4 bases and 6 bases, there was a span of 9 bases. The CDR3 is 13 residues long.

Sample: PBMCs or T cells enriched from blood (not recorded which). The sequence was obtained from a woman aged 25 to 39 who had recovered from COVID-19. V and J are TRBV7-2 and TRBJ1-4; no firm D call. The CDR3 bases are TGTGCCAGCAGCTGGAGCAGAGATGAAAAACTGTTTTTT. Translating it yields CASSWSRDEKLFF.